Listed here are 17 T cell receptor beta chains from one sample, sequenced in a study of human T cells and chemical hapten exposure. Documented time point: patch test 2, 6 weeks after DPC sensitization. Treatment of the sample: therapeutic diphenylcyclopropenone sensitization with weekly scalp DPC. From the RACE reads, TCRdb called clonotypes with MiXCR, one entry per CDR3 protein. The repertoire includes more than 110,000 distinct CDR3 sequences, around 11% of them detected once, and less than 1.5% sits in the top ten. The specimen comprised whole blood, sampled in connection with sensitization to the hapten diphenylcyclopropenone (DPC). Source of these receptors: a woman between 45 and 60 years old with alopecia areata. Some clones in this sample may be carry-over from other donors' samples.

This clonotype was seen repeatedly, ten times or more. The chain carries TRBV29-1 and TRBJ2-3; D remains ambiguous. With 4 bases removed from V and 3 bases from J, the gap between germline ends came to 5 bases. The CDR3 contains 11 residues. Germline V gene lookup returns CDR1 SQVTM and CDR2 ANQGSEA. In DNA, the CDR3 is TGCAGCGTTGCGGGTACAGATACGCAGTATTTT. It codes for CSVAGTDTQYF.

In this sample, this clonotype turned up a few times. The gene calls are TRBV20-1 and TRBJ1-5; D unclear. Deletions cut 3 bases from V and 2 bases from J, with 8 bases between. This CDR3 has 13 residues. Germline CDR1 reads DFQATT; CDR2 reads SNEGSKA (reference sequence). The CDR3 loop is CSASTQGNQPQHF. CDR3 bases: TGCAGTGCTAGCACCCAGGGCAATCAGCCCCAGCATTTT.

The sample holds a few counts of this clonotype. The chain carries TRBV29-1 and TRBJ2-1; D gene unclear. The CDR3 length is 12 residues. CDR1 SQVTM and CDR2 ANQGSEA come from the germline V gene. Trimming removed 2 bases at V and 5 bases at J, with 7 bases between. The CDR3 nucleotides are TGCAGCGTTGAACCTTCCCACAATGAGCAGTTCTTC. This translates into CSVEPSHNEQFF.

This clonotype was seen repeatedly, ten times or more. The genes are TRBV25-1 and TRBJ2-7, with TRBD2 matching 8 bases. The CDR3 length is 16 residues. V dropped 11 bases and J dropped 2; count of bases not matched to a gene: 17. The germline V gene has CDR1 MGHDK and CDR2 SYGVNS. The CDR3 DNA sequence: TGTGCCCGGCCGGGGGGGACAAGATCACCGCCCTACGAGCAGTACTTC. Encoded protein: CARPGGTRSPPYEQYF.

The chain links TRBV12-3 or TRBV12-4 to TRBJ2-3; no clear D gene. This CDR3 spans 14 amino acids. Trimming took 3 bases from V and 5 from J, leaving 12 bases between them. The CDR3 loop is CASSFFTAGDTQYF. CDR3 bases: TGTGCCAGCAGTTTTTTTACCGCAGGAGATACGCAGTATTTT.

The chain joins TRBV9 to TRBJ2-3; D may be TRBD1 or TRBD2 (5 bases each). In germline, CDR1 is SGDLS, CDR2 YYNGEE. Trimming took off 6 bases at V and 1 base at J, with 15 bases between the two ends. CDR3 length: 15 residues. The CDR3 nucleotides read TGTGCCAGCACCCTAGGGGAGACTGGCACAGATACGCAGTATTTT. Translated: CASTLGETGTDTQYF.

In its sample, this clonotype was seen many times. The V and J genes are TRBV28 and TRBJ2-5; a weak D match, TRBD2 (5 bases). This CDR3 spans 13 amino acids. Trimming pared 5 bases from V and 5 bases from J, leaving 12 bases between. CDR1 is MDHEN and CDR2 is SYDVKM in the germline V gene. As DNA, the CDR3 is TGTGCCAGCAGTCTCGGGAACCCGGAGACCCAGTACTTC. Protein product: CASSLGNPETQYF.

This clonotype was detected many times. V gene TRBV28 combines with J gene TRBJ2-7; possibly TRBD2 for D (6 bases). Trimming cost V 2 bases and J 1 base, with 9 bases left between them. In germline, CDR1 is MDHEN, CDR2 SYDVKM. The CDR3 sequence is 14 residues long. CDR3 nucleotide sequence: TGTGCCAGCAGTTTAAGACTAGGTTCCTACGAGCAGTACTTC. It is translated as CASSLRLGSYEQYF.

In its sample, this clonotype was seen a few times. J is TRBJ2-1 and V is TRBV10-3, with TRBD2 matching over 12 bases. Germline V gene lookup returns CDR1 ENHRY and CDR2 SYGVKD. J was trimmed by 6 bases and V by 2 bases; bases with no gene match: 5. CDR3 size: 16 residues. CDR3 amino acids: CAISEVTSGGLNEQFF. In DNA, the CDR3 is TGTGCCATCAGTGAGGTGACTAGCGGGGGTCTCAATGAGCAGTTCTTC.

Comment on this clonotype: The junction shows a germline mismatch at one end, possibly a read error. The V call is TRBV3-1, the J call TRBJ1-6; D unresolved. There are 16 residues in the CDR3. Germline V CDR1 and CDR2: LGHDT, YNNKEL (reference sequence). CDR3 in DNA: TGTGCCAGCAGCCAAGACGCGGGATCCTCTAATTCACCCCTCCACTTT. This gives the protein CASSQDAGSSNSPLHF.

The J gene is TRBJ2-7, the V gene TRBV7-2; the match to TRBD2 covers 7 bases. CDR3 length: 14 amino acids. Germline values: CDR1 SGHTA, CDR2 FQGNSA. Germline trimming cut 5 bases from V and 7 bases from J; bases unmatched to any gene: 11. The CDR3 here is CASSRLGAGGEQYF. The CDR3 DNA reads TGTGCCAGCAGCCGTCTAGGGGCCGGGGGGGAGCAGTACTTC.

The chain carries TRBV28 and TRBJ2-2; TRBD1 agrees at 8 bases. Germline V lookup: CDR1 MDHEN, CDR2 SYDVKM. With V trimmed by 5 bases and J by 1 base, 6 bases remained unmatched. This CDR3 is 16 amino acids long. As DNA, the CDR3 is TGTGCCAGCAGTACTAAGGACAGGGTGAACACCGGGGAGCTGTTTTTT. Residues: CASSTKDRVNTGELFF. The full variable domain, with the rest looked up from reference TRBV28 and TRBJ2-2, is DVKVTQSSRYLVKRTGEKVFLECVQDMDHENMFWYRQDPGLGLRLIYFSYDVKMKEKGDIPEGYSVSREKKERFSLILESASTNQTSMYLCASSTKDRVNTGELFFGEGSRLTVL.

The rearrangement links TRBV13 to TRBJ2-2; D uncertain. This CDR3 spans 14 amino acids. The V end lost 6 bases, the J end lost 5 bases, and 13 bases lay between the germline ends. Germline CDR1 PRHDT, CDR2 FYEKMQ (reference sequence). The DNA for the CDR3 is TGTGCCAGCAGTCCCATAGAGCCAACCGGGGAGCTGTTTTTT. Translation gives CASSPIEPTGELFF.

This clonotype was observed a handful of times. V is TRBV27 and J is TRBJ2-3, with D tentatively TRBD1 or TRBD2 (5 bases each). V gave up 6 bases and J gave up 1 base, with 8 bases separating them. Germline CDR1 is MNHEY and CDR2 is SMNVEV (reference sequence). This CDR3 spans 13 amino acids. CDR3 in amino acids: CASRGTGTDTQYF. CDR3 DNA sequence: TGTGCCAGCAGAGGGACGGGCACAGATACGCAGTATTTT.

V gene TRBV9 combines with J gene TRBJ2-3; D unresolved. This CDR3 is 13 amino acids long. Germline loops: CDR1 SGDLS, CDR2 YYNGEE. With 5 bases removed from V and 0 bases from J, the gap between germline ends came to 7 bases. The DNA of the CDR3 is TGTGCCAGCAGAGGACCTAGCACAGATACGCAGTATTTT. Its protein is CASRGPSTDTQYF.

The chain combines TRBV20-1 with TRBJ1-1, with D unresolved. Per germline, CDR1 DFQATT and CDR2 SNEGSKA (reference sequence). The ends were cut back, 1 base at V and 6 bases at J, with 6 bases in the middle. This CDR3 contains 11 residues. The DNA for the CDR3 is TGCAGTGCTAGAGGGTTGGCTGAAGCTTTCTTT. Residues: CSARGLAEAFF.

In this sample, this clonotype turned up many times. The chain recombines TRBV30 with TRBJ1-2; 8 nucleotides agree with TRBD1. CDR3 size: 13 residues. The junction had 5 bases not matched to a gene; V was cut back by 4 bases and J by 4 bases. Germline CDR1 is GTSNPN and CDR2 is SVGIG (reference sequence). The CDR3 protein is CAWTLDRAYGYTF. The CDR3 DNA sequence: TGTGCCTGGACTTTGGACAGGGCCTATGGCTACACCTTC.